Listed below are T cell receptor beta chains from one sample, sequenced in a study of blood T cell repertoires in COVID-19. Sequenced by immunoSEQ multiplex PCR; TCRdb stores in-frame clones only, minus some. Of 300,000 to 400,000 clones in the sample, 88% are singletons; the top ten hold more than 5%. The sequenced material came from PBMCs or T cells enriched from blood (not recorded which). Source of these receptors: a man aged 30-40 years who had recovered from COVID-19. Both conserved end residues are part of each CDR3.

>TRBV18
CASSPRREGNQPQHF
>TRBV18
CASSPGTANYEQYF
>TRBV6-5
CASSYSKDVSSYEQYF
>TRBV13
CASSTALESGGAHEQYF
>TRBV24-1
CATGERGGADTQYF
>TRBV29-1
CSVVTRGFGETQYF
>TRBV5-4
CASSLVGMTTGLGGYTF
>TRBV7-8
CASSLGGLDTQYF
>TRBV5-1
CASSSRLTDTQYF
>TRBV3-1/TRBV3-2
CASSRTGDSYEQYF
>TRBV10-3
CAISEPGGANNEQFF
>TRBV6-5
CASSRQRNQPQHF
>TRBV2
CASSDRDNQPQHF
>TRBV2
CASRRTAYSYEQYF
>TRBV7-9
CASSLVASARGSTDTQYF
>TRBV7-8
CASSLVPEEVYGYTF
>TRBV3-1/TRBV3-2
CASSQGLMETQYF
>TRBV28
CASRLLKVAGDEQYF
>TRBV10-3
CATSTGSSYNEQFF
>TRBV5-1
CASSGQANYGYTF
>TRBV5-1
CASSSRGQGLQETQYF
>TRBV4-2
CASSQAGAQTEAFF
>TRBV7-2
CASSLIRVTSGNTIYF
>TRBV18
CASSPSAGANYGYTF
>TRBV5-6
CASSSRQGSNQPQHF
>TRBV10-3
CAIGRGPEAFF
>TRBV12-5
CASGSGALYNEQFF
>TRBV7-9
CASSPTGSTEAFF
>TRBV29-1
CSVVVFRQGEGYTF
>TRBV12-3/TRBV12-4
CASGRGTYEQYF
>TRBV29-1
CSGKQGGNEQFF
>TRBV5-1
CASSLATGDSGNTIYF
>TRBV2
CASSEDGWQGYEQYF
>TRBV19
CASSSSGGTGELFF
>TRBV7-8
CASSLDAGQETQYF
>TRBV9
CASSEPRDRVGEYTF
>TRBV19
CASSSRLAATDTQYF
>TRBV5-1
CASSSQTSGGGTGELFF
>TRBV7-7
CASTLVWVPKYNEKLFF
>TRBV5-1
CASSFAVGVQETQYF
>TRBV14
CASSQMLLSRGQETQYF
>TRBV7-2
CASSLRWASYEQYF
>TRBV5-1
CASSLRTGAKEETQYF
>TRBV12-3/TRBV12-4
CASRIQETQYF
>TRBV7-7
CASSPGLSSYNEQFF
>TRBV27
CASSLAGYNEQFF
>TRBV7-9
CASSLMGGEDTQYF
>TRBV3-1/TRBV3-2
CASSPQGASYNEQFF
>TRBV5-1
CASSFEGGPGGEQFF
>TRBV11-2
CASSFPTGPQETQYF
>TRBV20-1
CSARGGYEQYF
>TRBV7-3
CASSLNSGGQETQYF
>TRBV6-5
CASSFTGAGNTIYF
>TRBV7-2
CASSSMGARPQHF